A selection of T cell receptor beta chains follows, all from one sample in a study of early stage breast cancer tumors. The data were produced by immunoSEQ multiplex PCR, yet TCRdb's version contains in-frame clones alone and is incomplete. The data show 25,000 to 35,000 clones, roughly 50% seen once. The specimen was breast tumor tissue. These receptors were obtained from a person aged 50 to 59 with breast cancer. CDR3s include the opening cysteine and the closing phenylalanine or tryptophan. A D gene is named only where the DNA matches it firmly. Some rows mark clone size as missing; the rest say once, few, many or name a class of expanded clone.

J,D,size,V,CDR3,DNA
TRBJ2-7,NA,NA,TRBV5-1,CASSAGVSYEQYF,TGCGCCAGCAGCGCCGGGGTCTCCTACGAGCAGTACTTC
TRBJ2-7,NA,few,TRBV19,CASSIGGRSYEQYF,TGTGCCAGTAGTATAGGAGGACGATCCTACGAGCAGTACTTC
TRBJ2-6,NA,NA,TRBV5-1,CASSLGDTTGANVLTF,TGCGCCAGCAGCTTGGGGGACACCACTGGGGCCAACGTCCTGACTTTC
TRBJ1-1,TRBD1,NA,TRBV7-2,CASSWDRGNTEAFF,TGTGCCAGCAGCTGGGACAGGGGGAACACTGAAGCTTTCTTT
TRBJ1-1,NA,NA,TRBV18,CASSPQRQNMNTEAFF,TGTGCCAGCTCACCACAGAGACAGAACATGAACACTGAAGCTTTCTTT
TRBJ2-5,TRBD2,NA,TRBV5-1,CASSVLAVQETQYF,TGCGCCAGCAGCGTACTAGCGGTCCAAGAGACCCAGTACTTC
TRBJ1-2,NA,few,TRBV7-9,CASSLEVQGRAGYTF,TGTGCCAGCAGCTTAGAGGTCCAGGGCAGGGCTGGCTACACCTTC
TRBJ2-2,TRBD2,NA,TRBV2,CASTGGSSGRALNTGELFF,TGTGCCAGCACCGGGGGGTCTAGCGGGAGGGCCCTGAACACCGGGGAGCTGTTTTTT
TRBJ2-5,NA,NA,TRBV7-2,CASSLLALRETQYF,TGTGCCAGCAGCCTCTTAGCGTTACGAGAGACCCAGTACTTC
TRBJ2-7,NA,few,TRBV28,CASSLGPGPYEQYF,TGTGCCAGCAGTTTAGGGCCAGGTCCGTACGAGCAGTACTTC
TRBJ1-1,NA,NA,TRBV19,CASSITGLNTEAFF,TGTGCCAGTAGTATAACAGGGTTGAACACTGAAGCTTTCTTT
TRBJ2-7,NA,few,TRBV7-8,CASSFSVGPPGEQYF,TGTGCCAGCAGCTTTTCCGTGGGGCCCCCGGGAGAGCAGTACTTC
TRBJ2-2,NA,NA,TRBV7-2,CASSFNTGELFF,TGTGCCAGCAGCTTTAACACCGGGGAGCTGTTTTTT
TRBJ1-5,TRBD1,NA,TRBV6-1,CASRPGQADQPQHF,TGTGCCAGCAGACCGGGACAGGCTGACCAGCCCCAGCATTTT
TRBJ2-3,NA,NA,TRBV11-2,CASSLGRVPDTQYF,TGTGCCAGCAGCCTGGGCCGGGTGCCAGATACGCAGTATTTT
TRBJ2-7,NA,NA,TRBV6-6,CASSYSSWGRYEQYF,TGTGCCAGCAGTTACTCGAGCTGGGGCAGGTACGAGCAGTACTTC
TRBJ1-2,TRBD1,NA,TRBV5-4,CASSSTGTGDGYTF,TGTGCCAGCAGCTCAACCGGGACAGGGGATGGCTACACCTTC
TRBJ2-7,NA,once,TRBV18,CASSPPGFSGYEQYF,TGTGCCAGCTCACCACCTGGGTTTAGCGGTTACGAGCAGTACTTC
TRBJ2-4,NA,NA,TRBV7-8,CASSLGRGLIAKNIQYF,TGTGCCAGCAGCTTAGGGCGGGGTTTGATAGCCAAAAACATTCAGTACTTC
TRBJ1-3,NA,few,TRBV6-5,CASRIGGLSGNTIYF,TGTGCCAGCAGGATAGGAGGCCTCTCTGGAAACACCATATATTTT
TRBJ1-2,NA,NA,TRBV6-1,CASSALEFAGYTF,TGTGCCAGCAGTGCCCTCGAGTTCGCGGGCTACACCTTC
TRBJ1-2,NA,NA,TRBV2,CASSAKDRNYGYTF,TGTGCCAGCAGTGCCAAGGACCGAAACTATGGCTACACCTTC
TRBJ1-1,NA,NA,TRBV29-1,CSVVTQLPNTEAFF,TGCAGCGTTGTAACACAGCTGCCGAACACTGAAGCTTTCTTT
TRBJ2-5,NA,NA,TRBV18,CASSLGRTVQETQYF,TGTGCCAGCTCACTGGGACGGACCGTCCAAGAGACCCAGTACTTC
TRBJ1-2,NA,NA,TRBV7-9,CASSLAGQAEGYTF,TGTGCCAGCAGCTTAGCGGGCCAGGCGGAGGGCTACACCTTC
TRBJ1-1,NA,NA,TRBV30,CAWRRENTEAFF,TGTGCCTGGAGGCGGGAGAACACTGAAGCTTTCTTT
TRBJ2-1,TRBD2,once,TRBV11-1,CASSLNSGISYNEQFF,TGTGCCAGCAGCTTAAATAGCGGGATATCCTACAATGAGCAGTTCTTC
TRBJ2-5,TRBD2,NA,TRBV7-9,CASSLSGTSGRLETQYF,TGTGCCAGCAGCTTATCGGGGACTAGCGGGAGGTTGGAGACCCAGTACTTC
TRBJ2-1,NA,NA,TRBV5-1,CASSYHGGYYNEQFF,TGCGCCAGCAGCTACCACGGAGGGTATTACAATGAGCAGTTCTTC
TRBJ2-7,TRBD1,few,TRBV11-1,CASTPQGGSYEQYF,TGTGCCAGCACACCACAGGGGGGCTCCTACGAGCAGTACTTC
TRBJ1-1,TRBD1,few,TRBV30,CAWAKTGASFF,TGTGCCTGGGCGAAGACAGGGGCGTCTTTCTTT
TRBJ2-7,TRBD2,NA,TRBV7-2,CASSLRSGLAGGSGEQYF,TGTGCCAGCAGCTTACGATCGGGACTAGCGGGAGGCTCTGGCGAGCAGTACTTC
TRBJ2-7,NA,NA,TRBV7-3,CASSFLSGVGEQYF,TGTGCCAGCAGCTTTCTTTCGGGAGTAGGCGAGCAGTACTTC
TRBJ1-1,NA,NA,TRBV7-9,CASSRLTEAFF,TGTGCCAGCAGCAGACTCACTGAAGCTTTCTTT
TRBJ1-5,TRBD1,NA,TRBV5-8,CASSQNRGHGNQPQHF,TGTGCCAGCAGCCAGAACAGGGGGCATGGCAATCAGCCCCAGCATTTT
TRBJ1-2,NA,NA,TRBV29-1,CSVEGLDRGYGYTF,TGCAGCGTTGAAGGTCTTGACAGAGGCTATGGCTACACCTTC
TRBJ1-4,NA,few,TRBV5-6,CASSLRGARPTNEKLFF,TGTGCCAGCAGCTTGAGGGGGGCTAGGCCAACTAATGAAAAACTGTTTTTT
TRBJ2-3,TRBD2,NA,TRBV19,CASSIALAGGPNTDTQYF,TGTGCCAGTAGTATAGCCCTAGCGGGAGGGCCGAACACAGATACGCAGTATTTT
TRBJ2-2,NA,few,TRBV28,CASSRGVTGELFF,TGTGCCAGCAGCCGAGGGGTCACCGGGGAGCTGTTTTTT
TRBJ1-4,NA,NA,TRBV21-1,CASRIGTGRSCWRCNEKLFF,TGTGCCAGCAGGATCGGGACAGGGAGGAGTTGTTGGAGATGTAATGAAAAACTGTTTTTT
TRBJ2-7,TRBD2,few,TRBV13,CASSFGARGRGYEQYF,TGTGCCAGCAGCTTTGGGGCCCGCGGGAGGGGCTACGAGCAGTACTTC
TRBJ1-1,NA,once,TRBV5-1,CASSPRQIPTEAFF,TGCGCCAGCAGCCCCAGACAGATCCCCACTGAAGCTTTCTTT